This is a list of T cell receptor beta chains from one sample in a study of blood T cell repertoires in COVID-19. Here immunoSEQ multiplex PCR was the method, and the copy in TCRdb shows in-frame clones only, minus some. This table has about 160,000 clones, over 80% appearing once. Material: peripheral blood. All receptors come from a woman aged 80 or older with active or convalescent COVID-19. The CDR3 runs from the conserved cysteine through the conserved F or W. The D gene is left open where the match is weak. A clone size is listed for some rows: how often the clone was seen (once, few, many), or a class if it is expanded.

CASSQGLHTTNEKLFF	TGTGCCAGCAGCCAAGGACTGCACACAACTAATGAAAAACTGTTTTTT	.	.	TRBV4-2	TRBJ1-4
CASSLNAGQDVTFF	TGCGCCAGCAGCCTAAATGCGGGACAGGACGTAACTTTCTTT	TRBD1	.	TRBV5-1	TRBJ1-1
CASSQPNRGHTEAFF	TGTGCCAGCAGCCAACCTAACAGGGGGCATACTGAAGCTTTCTTT	TRBD1	.	TRBV3-1/TRBV3-2	TRBJ1-1
CASSRGLANEKLFF	TGTGCCAGCAGCCGAGGATTGGCTAATGAAAAACTGTTTTTT	.	.	TRBV3-1/TRBV3-2	TRBJ1-4
CASSVVQVGEQFF	TGTGCCAGCAGCGTAGTCCAGGTCGGTGAGCAGTTCTTC	.	.	TRBV9	TRBJ2-1
CASSFYDNLAEAFF	TGTGCCAGCAGCTTTTACGACAATCTCGCTGAAGCTTTCTTT	.	.	TRBV11-2	TRBJ1-1
CASSLASGGWNEQFF	TGTGCCAGCAGCTTGGCTAGCGGGGGGTGGAATGAGCAGTTCTTC	TRBD2	.	TRBV5-4	TRBJ2-1
CASSVGTGGSYNSPLHF	TGCGCCAGCAGCGTAGGGACAGGGGGCTCCTATAATTCACCCCTCCACTTT	TRBD1	.	TRBV4-3	TRBJ1-6
CASSLSGGALYTQYF	TGTGCCAGCAGTCTTAGCGGGGGGGCTTTATATACGCAGTATTTT	TRBD2	once	TRBV11-2	TRBJ2-3
CASSPQVSYEQYF	TGTGCCAGCAGTCCACAAGTCTCCTACGAGCAGTACTTC	.	.	TRBV2	TRBJ2-7
CASRDRTNEKLFF	TGTGCCAGTAGGGACAGAACTAATGAAAAACTGTTTTTT	.	.	TRBV19	TRBJ1-4
CATSGDGGYNQPQHF	TGTGCCACCAGCGGGGACGGGGGATACAATCAGCCCCAGCATTTT	.	.	TRBV15	TRBJ1-5
CASSYSGGDLNEQFF	TGTGCCAGCAGTTACTCGGGTGGGGACTTGAATGAGCAGTTCTTC	.	.	TRBV6-5	TRBJ2-1
CASSERFLAFEQYF	TGCGCCAGCAGTGAGAGGTTTCTAGCGTTCGAGCAGTACTTC	.	.	TRBV10-2	TRBJ2-7
CASSFEAGAAGSTDTQYF	TGCGCCAGCAGCTTTGAGGCAGGGGCTGCAGGTAGCACAGATACGCAGTATTTT	.	.	TRBV5-1	TRBJ2-3
CASSPEDRYNEQFF	TGTGCCAGTAGTCCCGAGGACAGGTACAATGAGCAGTTCTTC	TRBD1	once	TRBV19	TRBJ2-1
CASSPGAFYGYTF	TGTGCCAGCAGCCCTGGGGCCTTCTATGGCTACACCTTC	.	.	TRBV11-2	TRBJ1-2
CASSGQAGYTF	TGTGCCAGCAGCGGACAGGCCGGCTACACCTTC	TRBD1	.	TRBV27	TRBJ1-2
CATSRGTGSNSPLHF	TGTGCCACCAGCCGGGGTACAGGGAGTAATTCACCCCTCCACTTT	.	.	TRBV24-1	TRBJ1-6
CASSLQGRGEKLFF	TGTGCCAGCAGCTTACAAGGGAGGGGTGAAAAACTGTTTTTT	.	.	TRBV7-6	TRBJ1-4
CAWSRNRGNYGYTF	TGTGCCTGGAGTAGGAACAGGGGAAACTATGGCTACACCTTC	TRBD1	.	TRBV30	TRBJ1-2
CASSVRDRGFGTEAFF	TGTGCCAGCAGTGTCCGGGACAGGGGGTTTGGCACTGAAGCTTTCTTT	TRBD1	.	TRBV6-1	TRBJ1-1
CATQYSREKLFF	TGTGCCACTCAATACTCCCGGGAAAAACTGTTTTTT	.	.	TRBV10-3	TRBJ1-4
CASRTRGGETQYF	TGTGCCAGTAGGACGAGGGGAGGAGAGACCCAGTACTTC	.	.	TRBV19	TRBJ2-5
CSASGAGSPLHF	TGCAGTGCTAGTGGGGCTGGATCACCCCTCCACTTT	.	.	TRBV20-1	TRBJ1-6